The 22 T cell receptor beta chains below all came from one sample that was sequenced in a study of early T cells in non-severe SARS-CoV-2 infection. TCRdb called the 5' RACE reads again in MiXCR, with one record for every CDR3 protein. Of fewer than 55,000 distinct CDR3 sequences in the sample, approximately 10% were seen once. The specimen sequenced was whole blood. The source of these receptors is an adult who was a healthcare worker with PCR-confirmed SARS-CoV-2 infection or an uninfected control (not recorded which).

This clonotype was found many times. The V call is TRBV7-2, the J call TRBJ2-7; 9 bases fit TRBD1. V gave up 5 bases and J gave up 5 bases; unmatched junction bases: 10. Germline V gene sequence: CDR1 SGHTA, CDR2 FQGNSA. The CDR3 extends over 15 amino acids. The chain's CDR3 is CASSTWDREGNEQYF. CDR3 DNA sequence: TGTGCCAGCAGCACCTGGGACAGGGAAGGAAACGAGCAGTACTTC.

This clonotype was recorded many times. The chain is built from TRBV7-6 and TRBJ2-3; TRBD1 or TRBD2 may be the D gene (5 bases each). Germline loops: CDR1 SGHVS, CDR2 FNYEAQ. CDR3 length: 15 residues. V shed 1 base and J shed 2 bases, with 10 bases lying between them. The CDR3 is CASSLVGTHTDTQYF. CDR3 DNA: TGTGCCAGCAGCTTAGTAGGGACCCACACAGATACGCAGTATTTT. Combining the CDR3 with reference TRBV7-6 and TRBJ2-3 gives the whole variable domain GAGVSQSPRYKVTKRGQDVALRCDPISGHVSLYWYRQALGQGPEFLTYFNYEAQQDKSGLPNDRFSAERPEGSISTLTIQRTEQRDSAMYRCASSLVGTHTDTQYFGPGTRLTVL.

This clonotype came up many times. CDR3 loop: CASSRGTSSYEQYF. For the CDR3, the DNA is TGCGCCAGCAGCCGAGGGACTTCGTCCTACGAGCAGTACTTC. This chain uses TRBV4-1 with TRBJ2-7, with D tentatively TRBD2 (6 bases). Germline V gives CDR1 MGHRA, CDR2 YSYEKL. V lost 4 bases, J lost 1 base, and 11 bases lay in between. This CDR3 spans 14 amino acids.

This clonotype ranks as medium-sized. The rearrangement uses TRBV4-3 and TRBJ1-4; D is unclear. With 1 base removed from V and 5 bases from J, the gap between germline ends came to 11 bases. This CDR3 has 15 residues. Germline CDR1 LGHNA, CDR2 YSLEER. CDR3 DNA sequence: TGCGCCAGCAGCCAAGTATGGCAGGTCAATGAAAAACTGTTTTTT. Translating gives CASSQVWQVNEKLFF.

This clonotype was observed at least ten times. The chain carries TRBV11-2 and TRBJ2-5; TRBD2 agrees at 11 bases. The V segment lost 1 base and the J segment 0 bases; nucleotides outside the gene matches: 10. The CDR3 is made up of 19 amino acids. Germline loops: CDR1 SGHAT, CDR2 FQNNGV. The CDR3 reads CASSLVRLAGGTYQETQYF. In DNA form, the CDR3 reads TGTGCCAGCAGCTTAGTACGCCTAGCGGGAGGAACGTACCAAGAGACCCAGTACTTC. Filled out from reference TRBV11-2 and TRBJ2-5, the complete variable domain reads EAGVAQSPRYKIIEKRQSVAFWCNPISGHATLYWYQQILGQGPKLLIQFQNNGVVDDSQLPKDRFSAERLKGVDSTLKIQPAKLEDSAVYLCASSLVRLAGGTYQETQYFGPGTRLLVL.

Ten or more counts support this clonotype. J is TRBJ2-7 and V is TRBV5-5; 7 nucleotides agree with TRBD2. The CDR3 has 13 residues. V was pared by 1 base and J by 3 bases, with 1 base of the junction left unmatched. Germline V gives CDR1 SGHKS, CDR2 YYEKEE (reference sequence). The CDR3 nucleotides are TGTGCCAGCAGCTTGACTAGCGACTACGAGCAGTACTTC. This gives the protein CASSLTSDYEQYF.

The V and J genes are TRBV20-1 and TRBJ2-3; weak D call: TRBD2 (6 bases). The CDR3 covers 17 residues. Trimming left V 3 bases short and J 1 base short, with 20 bases between. Germline assignment: CDR1 DFQATT and CDR2 SNEGSKA (reference sequence). This chain's CDR3 is CSARWQYSGSRTDTQYF. The CDR3 DNA reads TGCAGTGCTAGGTGGCAATATAGCGGTTCTCGCACAGATACGCAGTATTTT.

This clonotype is medium-sized. The chain links TRBV20-1 to TRBJ1-5, with 9 bases fitting TRBD1. V shed 1 base and J 1 base; nucleotides not matched to a gene: 8. Per the germline V gene, CDR1 is DFQATT and CDR2 is SNEGSKA (reference sequence). There are 17 residues in the CDR3. CDR3 coding DNA: TGCAGTGCTAGAGGGGGACAGGGAACTTGGAGCAATCAGCCCCAGCATTTT. Protein sequence: CSARGGQGTWSNQPQHF.

The chain links TRBV5-6 to TRBJ2-7; D is perhaps TRBD2 (5 bases). Looked up from germline, CDR1 is SGHDT and CDR2 is YYEEEE. Trimming cost V 0 bases and J 1 base, with 11 bases left between them. This CDR3 has 15 amino acids. CDR3 coding DNA: TGTGCCAGCAGCTTGGTGGGGAGAATTTCCTACGAGCAGTACTTC. This sequence encodes CASSLVGRISYEQYF.

In this sample, this clonotype turned up many times. The V and J genes are TRBV5-1 and TRBJ2-1; D is unclear. Germline V gene lookup returns CDR1 SGHRS and CDR2 YFSETQ. The CDR3 has 14 residues. V was shortened by 4 bases and J by 2 bases, with 10 bases between the two germline ends. CDR3 sequence reads: CASSPSSPYNEQFF. CDR3 in DNA: TGCGCCAGCAGCCCCTCGAGCCCCTACAATGAGCAGTTCTTC.

The J gene is TRBJ2-3, the V gene TRBV28; D may match TRBD1 or TRBD2 (5 bases each). Germline V gene sequence: CDR1 MDHEN, CDR2 SYDVKM. The CDR3 is 14 residues long. V was pared by 6 bases and J by 5 bases, with 15 bases between. The CDR3 here is CASSMGRVEDTQYF. In nucleotides, the CDR3 is TGTGCCAGCAGCATGGGACGGGTAGAAGATACGCAGTATTTT.

The J gene is TRBJ2-1, the V gene TRBV2, with D perhaps matching TRBD2 (6 bases). Trimming removed 7 bases at V and 7 bases at J, with 14 bases between. The CDR3 consists of 13 residues. CDR1 is SNHLY, CDR2 FYNNEI, per germline. Here the CDR3 DNA reads TGTGCCAGCATGCGGGGAGGAGAAAATGAGCAGTTCTTC. Translating gives CASMRGGENEQFF.

Concerning this clonotype: A much more abundant neighbour one base away suggests this may be a read error. The chain combines TRBV7-8 with TRBJ2-1; weak D call: TRBD2 (6 bases). TRBJ2-7 matches the DNA end more closely, so the J call is doubtful. This CDR3 has 14 amino acids. Looked up from germline, CDR1 is SGHVS and CDR2 is FQNEAQ. The CDR3 DNA follows: TGTGCCAGCAGCCTCCGCGGGGCTCTAAATGAGCAGTACTTC. Its protein product is CASSLRGALNEQYF.

This chain joins TRBV5-6 and TRBJ2-3; TRBD2 agrees at 7 bases. The CDR3 has 17 residues. Germline values: CDR1 SGHDT, CDR2 YYEEEE. With 0 bases clipped from V and 4 bases from J, the junction kept 11 bases outside the gene matches. In nucleotides, the CDR3 is TGTGCCAGCAGCTTGGGGCTAACGGGGGGTCGATCAGATACGCAGTATTTT. Translating gives CASSLGLTGGRSDTQYF.

This clonotype was seen at least ten times. The chain combines TRBV20-1 with TRBJ2-7, with D possibly matching TRBD1 (5 bases). V was cut by 3 bases and J by 2 bases, with 8 bases left in between. The germline V gene has CDR1 DFQATT and CDR2 SNEGSKA (reference sequence). This CDR3 is 12 amino acids long. CDR3 sequence (DNA): TGCAGTGCTAGTCAGGGTACCTACGAGCAGTACTTC. Protein product: CSASQGTYEQYF.

This clonotype has a count of ten or more. This chain uses TRBV4-2 with TRBJ2-3, with 14 bases fitting TRBD2. Germline CDR1 LGHNA, CDR2 YNFKEQ. After removal of 1 base from V and 2 bases from J, the junction contained 8 bases not matched to a gene. CDR3 length equals 19 residues. The CDR3 DNA follows: TGTGCCAGCAGCCAAGGGGGACTAGCGGGAGCTGGGTTCACAGATACGCAGTATTTT. Translating it yields CASSQGGLAGAGFTDTQYF.

The V and J genes are TRBV28 and TRBJ1-1; D might be TRBD1 (5 bases). The V end lost 3 bases, the J end lost 1 base, and 9 bases lay between the germline ends. Germline V gene sequence: CDR1 MDHEN, CDR2 SYDVKM. The CDR3 is 14 residues long. In DNA form, the CDR3 reads TGTGCCAGCAGTTTGGCAGGGAAGAACACTGAAGCTTTCTTT. Translation gives CASSLAGKNTEAFF.

This clonotype was found a few times. The rearrangement uses TRBV20-1 and TRBJ2-1; 11 bases map to TRBD2. Germline values: CDR1 DFQATT, CDR2 SNEGSKA (reference sequence). Losses at the gene ends were 2 bases for V and 4 bases for J; bases not matched to a gene: 7. The CDR3 covers 16 residues. The CDR3 loop is CSARTPGLAEYNEQFF. CDR3 DNA sequence: TGCAGTGCTAGAACCCCGGGACTAGCGGAATACAATGAGCAGTTCTTC.

In this sample, this clonotype turned up many times. The chain recombines TRBV7-2 with TRBJ2-2; 8 positions agree with TRBD1. Trimming cost V 4 bases and J 6 bases; bases outside gene matches: 10. Germline CDR1 is SGHTA and CDR2 is FQGNSA. The CDR3 runs to 16 residues. In nucleotides, the CDR3 is TGTGCCAGCAGCTCACAGGGGGTTATATCGGCCGGGGAGCTGTTTTTT. This gives the protein CASSSQGVISAGELFF.

This clonotype appeared a few times. The rearrangement uses TRBV7-6 and TRBJ2-7; D uncertain. Looked up from germline, CDR1 is SGHVS and CDR2 is FNYEAQ. V was pared by 1 base and J by 3 bases, with 7 bases between. The CDR3 is 13 residues long. The CDR3 sequence is CASSLGAFYEQYF. The CDR3 bases are TGTGCCAGCAGCTTAGGTGCCTTCTACGAGCAGTACTTC.

V usage is TRBV14 and J usage is TRBJ1-1; weak D call: TRBD1 (6 bases). The length of the CDR3 is 14 residues. Germline V gene sequence: CDR1 SGHDN, CDR2 FVKESK. The V gene lost 6 bases and the J gene lost 7 bases, with 18 bases spanning the gap. The CDR3 here is CASSRGGGSFEAFF. The CDR3, as DNA: TGTGCCAGCAGTCGAGGGGGGGGTTCATTTGAAGCTTTCTTT. The full variable domain, in which reference TRBV14 and TRBJ1-1 provide the parts outside the CDR3, is EAGVTQFPSHSVIEKGQTVTLRCDPISGHDNLYWYRRVMGKEIKFLLHFVKESKQDESGMPNNRFLAERTGGTYSTLKVQPAELEDSGVYFCASSRGGGSFEAFFGQGTRLTVV.

Many counts were recorded for this clonotype. This rearrangement joins TRBV11-2 to TRBJ1-1; a weak D match, TRBD1 (5 bases). The CDR3 has 16 residues. Germline assignment: CDR1 SGHAT and CDR2 FQNNGV. Trimming removed 3 bases from V and 0 bases from J, with 14 bases in between. CDR3 in DNA: TGTGCCAGCAGCTTTGGTATAACAGGAGTGAACACTGAAGCTTTCTTT. It codes for CASSFGITGVNTEAFF.